One sample yielded the 26 T cell receptor beta chains listed below, sequenced in a study of response to subunit inactivated influenza vaccine. TCRdb analysed the RT-PCR reads with MiXCR anew, one entry per CDR3 protein. The sample has about 190,000 distinct CDR3 sequences; around an eighth are singletons. Sample: CD8+ T cells sorted from PBMCs, taken 5 to 6 days after vaccination. The receptors were sampled from a man over 45 who received an inactivated influenza vaccine.

This clonotype appeared many times. V is TRBV15 and J is TRBJ2-5, with D possibly matching TRBD2 (7 bases). The CDR3 covers 13 residues. Germline lookup yields CDR1 LNHNV and CDR2 YYDKDF (reference sequence). Trimming shortened V by 4 bases and J by 12 bases, and 18 bases separated the two germline ends. CDR3 nucleotide sequence: TGTGCCACCAGCACCACCGCCGGGGGGCTTGAGTACTTC. It encodes CATSTTAGGLEYF.

The chain has TRBV27 and TRBJ2-7, with TRBD1 as a possible D gene (5 bases). Trimming removed 5 bases at V and 1 base at J, with 12 bases between. CDR3 length: 14 residues. Germline CDR1 reads MNHEY; CDR2 reads SMNVEV (reference sequence). The CDR3 region is CASSQGPNSYEQYF. The CDR3 coding sequence is TGTGCCAGCAGTCAGGGTCCTAATTCCTACGAGCAGTACTTC.

This clonotype was detected a few times. This CDR3 reads CASSFTGGEGTEAFF. The CDR3 DNA reads as TGCGCCAGCAGCTTTACAGGGGGCGAAGGCACTGAAGCTTTCTTT. The V and J genes are TRBV5-1 and TRBJ1-1, with TRBD1 identical over 9 bases. V lost 2 bases and J lost 4; bases outside the gene matches: 6. The CDR3 spans 15 residues. Germline CDR1 reads SGHRS; CDR2 reads YFSETQ.

V usage is TRBV20-1 and J usage is TRBJ2-4; maybe TRBD2 (6 bases). The CDR3 covers 15 residues. Trimming took 0 bases from V and 9 from J, leaving 18 bases between them. The V gene's germline CDR1 is DFQATT and CDR2 SNEGSKA (reference sequence). The DNA of the CDR3 is TGCAGTGCTAGAGATCGAGTGGTTAGCGGAGGCATTCAGTACTTC. Residues: CSARDRVVSGGIQYF.

This clonotype was recorded a few times. V is TRBV27 and J is TRBJ2-5; TRBD2 is a possible D gene (5 bases). Deletions cut 5 bases from V and 4 bases from J, with 11 bases between. The CDR3 loop spans 13 amino acids. Germline CDR1 is MNHEY and CDR2 is SMNVEV (reference sequence). DNA of the CDR3: TGTGCCAGCAGTACCTTGAGCGGAGAGACCCAGTACTTC. Residues: CASSTLSGETQYF.

Only a few counts were recorded for this clonotype. The chain carries TRBV4-3 and TRBJ1-6; possible D gene TRBD1, 5 bases. This CDR3 has 15 residues. Trimming left V 8 bases short and J 8 bases short, with 19 bases between. Germline-derived CDR1 and CDR2 are LGHNA and YSLEER. In DNA form, the CDR3 reads TGCGCCAGCGGTAAAGACAGCTCGAGCCATTCACCCCTCCACTTT. This translates into CASGKDSSSHSPLHF.

In this sample, this clonotype turned up a few times. The CDR3 here is CATSRVREGPKNIQYF. CDR3 sequence (DNA): TGTGCCACCAGCAGAGTGCGGGAGGGCCCCAAAAACATTCAGTACTTC. V usage is TRBV15 and J usage is TRBJ2-4, with 9 bases that match TRBD2. CDR3 size: 16 residues. V shed 1 base, J shed 2 bases, and the junction held 3 bases outside the gene matches. Germline V gives CDR1 LNHNV, CDR2 YYDKDF (reference sequence).

The V call is TRBV7-2, the J call TRBJ2-1, with 11 bases fitting TRBD2. The V and J ends lost 5 bases and 10 bases, in that order; junction bases with no gene match: 7. The germline CDR1 and CDR2 sequences are SGHTA and FQGNSA. The CDR3 is made up of 14 amino acids. In DNA, the CDR3 is TGTGCCAGCAGCCAACCGGGACTAGCGGCGGAGCAGTTCTTC. Its translation is CASSQPGLAAEQFF.

Ten or more counts support this clonotype. The chain recombines TRBV2 with TRBJ1-5, with 8 bases aligning to TRBD1. Germline values: CDR1 SNHLY, CDR2 FYNNEI. The CDR3 totals 15 residues. Trimming at V came to 5 bases and at J to 5 bases, leaving 8 bases not matched to a gene. The CDR3, as DNA: TGTGCCAGCAGTACGACAGGGGAGTACGATCAGCCCCAGCATTTT. Its protein product is CASSTTGEYDQPQHF.

The CDR3 coding sequence is TGTGCCAGCCGGGGGTGGAATCAGCCCCAGCATTTT. As protein: CASRGWNQPQHF. J is TRBJ1-5 and V is TRBV6-5, with D maybe TRBD1 (5 bases). Germline V CDR1 and CDR2: MNHEY, SVGAGI. With 8 bases removed from V and 4 bases from J, the gap between germline ends came to 9 bases. This CDR3 is built from 12 residues.

This clonotype was seen a few times. The chain uses TRBV28 and TRBJ2-5; D is ambiguous. The germline gives CDR1 MDHEN, CDR2 SYDVKM. The CDR3 runs to 16 residues. V was clipped by 3 bases and J by 1 base, with 15 bases between them. CDR3 bases: TGTGCCAGCAGTTTCGACGGGTCCAGCGTCCAAGAGACCCAGTACTTC. Its protein is CASSFDGSSVQETQYF.

The V and J genes are TRBV15 and TRBJ2-3; 9 bases map to TRBD1. CDR1 and CDR2 from the germline V gene are LNHNV and YYDKDF (reference sequence). This CDR3 region has 14 residues. Trimming removed 4 bases from V and 6 bases from J; junction bases left unmatched: 5. The CDR3 loop reads CATSKDRGQDTQYF. As DNA, the CDR3 is TGTGCCACCAGCAAGGACAGGGGACAGGATACGCAGTATTTT. The full variable domain, with the rest looked up from reference TRBV15 and TRBJ2-3, is DAMVIQNPRYQVTQFGKPVTLSCSQTLNHNVMYWYQQKSSQAPKLLFHYYDKDFNNEADTPDNFQSRRPNTSFCFLDIRSPGLGDTAMYLCATSKDRGQDTQYFGPGTRLTVL.

This chain links TRBV6-2 or TRBV6-3 with TRBJ2-7; D is undetermined. Trimming removed 5 bases from V and 3 bases from J, with 11 bases in between. CDR3 length: 13 residues. Germline CDR1 is MNHEY and CDR2 is SVGEGT. The CDR3 sequence: CASSVHVNYEQYF. CDR3 coding DNA: TGTGCCAGCAGTGTCCACGTGAACTACGAGCAGTACTTC.

J is TRBJ2-2 and V is TRBV27; D is possibly TRBD2 (6 bases). Germline V gives CDR1 MNHEY, CDR2 SMNVEV (reference sequence). The CDR3 covers 15 residues. Between the trimmed V and J ends, which lost 5 bases and 7 bases, there was a span of 17 bases. CDR3 sequence reads: CASSPTRLENGELFF. CDR3 bases: TGTGCCAGCAGTCCCACAAGACTAGAAAACGGGGAGCTGTTTTTT.

This clonotype was seen more than once but under ten times. The chain combines TRBV9 with TRBJ2-7; 12 bases line up with TRBD1. V lost 3 bases, J lost 5 bases, and 6 bases stayed unmatched. Germline lookup yields CDR1 SGDLS and CDR2 YYNGEE. The length of the CDR3 is 15 residues. This chain's CDR3 is CASSAAGTGGHEQYF. The CDR3 bases are TGTGCCAGCAGCGCCGCCGGGACAGGGGGCCACGAGCAGTACTTC.

This chain uses TRBV15 with TRBJ2-2; 7 nucleotides align to TRBD1. The CDR3 is 17 residues long. Germline loops: CDR1 LNHNV, CDR2 YYDKDF (reference sequence). V was clipped by 2 bases and J by 7 bases; unmatched bases: 13. DNA of the CDR3: TGTGCCACCAGCAGATCGACAGGGTCCACCTCTGTCGGGGAGCTGTTTTTT. It encodes CATSRSTGSTSVGELFF.

This clonotype was observed a handful of times. V gene TRBV11-2 combines with J gene TRBJ2-1; D not resolved. The CDR3 covers 12 residues. Germline CDR1 and CDR2: SGHAT and FQNNGV. V lost 6 bases and J lost 6, with 9 bases in between. Here the CDR3 DNA reads TGTGCCAGCAGTCCCGACCCCAATGAGCAGTTCTTC. This encodes CASSPDPNEQFF.

The chain recombines TRBV7-6 with TRBJ1-5; D perhaps matches TRBD1 (5 bases). The CDR3 runs 15 residues. The germline V gene has CDR1 SGHVS and CDR2 FNYEAQ. V was shortened by 2 bases and J by 5 bases, with 13 bases between the two germline ends. The CDR3: CASSLRGGSDQPQHF. The CDR3 DNA sequence: TGTGCCAGCAGCTTAAGGGGCGGCAGCGATCAGCCCCAGCATTTT.

This clonotype has just a few counts. This chain connects TRBV12-3 or TRBV12-4 to TRBJ2-2, with D uncertain. The CDR3 is 16 amino acids. Between the trimmed V and J ends, which lost 2 bases and 4 bases, there was a span of 14 bases. CDR3 coding DNA: TGTGCCAGCAGTTTATCCCTCAAAGTCCGCACCGGGGAGCTGTTTTTT. Its translation: CASSLSLKVRTGELFF.

This chain connects TRBV7-6 to TRBJ2-2; 12 bases map to TRBD2. CDR1 is SGHVS, CDR2 FNYEAQ, per germline. The CDR3 extends over 15 amino acids. The V segment lost 7 bases and the J segment 7 bases; nucleotides outside the gene matches: 7. CDR3 DNA: TGTGCCAGCACTCCCCTAGCGGGAGGGATCGGGGAGCTGTTTTTT. This gives the protein CASTPLAGGIGELFF.

This chain connects TRBV11-2 to TRBJ2-2; D is perhaps TRBD1 or TRBD2 (5 bases each). Trimming cost V 5 bases and J 0 bases, with 13 bases left between them. Germline loops: CDR1 SGHAT, CDR2 FQNNGV. This CDR3 has 16 residues. This chain's CDR3 is CASSTGPTSNTGELFF. For the CDR3, the DNA is TGTGCCAGCAGCACGGGACCAACTTCGAACACCGGGGAGCTGTTTTTT.

This clonotype showed up just a few times. CDR3 in amino acids: CSVAVPPTQYNEQFF. CDR3 in DNA: TGCAGCGTTGCTGTCCCCCCCACCCAATACAATGAGCAGTTCTTC. The V and J genes are TRBV29-1 and TRBJ2-1; D is unresolved. Germline CDR1 and CDR2: SQVTM and ANQGSEA. Trimming cost V 4 bases and J 4 bases, with 17 bases left between them. This CDR3 region has 15 residues.

The V and J genes are TRBV12-3 or TRBV12-4 and TRBJ2-5, with unresolved D. The CDR3 runs 14 residues. Trimming pared 8 bases from V and 6 bases from J, leaving 19 bases between. The CDR3 bases are TGTGCCAGCTCTTCCAATAGTCTTAGCCAGACCCAGTACTTC. Amino acids: CASSSNSLSQTQYF.

The gene calls are TRBV11-2 and TRBJ2-7; 9 bases are shared with TRBD2. Germline loops: CDR1 SGHAT, CDR2 FQNNGV. With 6 bases clipped from V and 0 bases from J, the junction kept 15 bases outside the gene matches. The CDR3 loop spans 18 amino acids. Written as DNA, the CDR3 is TGTGCCAGCAGTACTAACGACCCACGCGGGAGGGACTCCTACGAGCAGTACTTC. Its protein product is CASSTNDPRGRDSYEQYF.

In this sample, this clonotype turned up many times. This chain uses TRBV7-6 with TRBJ2-1, with D tentatively TRBD2 (5 bases). The germline gives CDR1 SGHVS, CDR2 FNYEAQ. V lost 3 bases, J lost 4 bases, and 13 bases lay in between. CDR3 length: 15 amino acids. The CDR3 here is CASSFAAELYNEQFF. CDR3 coding DNA: TGTGCCAGCAGCTTCGCAGCGGAGCTATACAATGAGCAGTTCTTC.

A few counts support this clonotype. The rearrangement uses TRBV5-5 and TRBJ1-3, with 9 bases that match TRBD1. J was trimmed by 6 bases and V by 3 bases; bases with no gene match: 10. Germline assignment: CDR1 SGHKS and CDR2 YYEKEE (reference sequence). The CDR3 runs to 16 residues. CDR3 in amino acids: CASSWGPGQGPNTIYF. The CDR3 DNA is TGTGCCAGCAGCTGGGGACCGGGACAGGGCCCAAACACCATATATTTT.